A selection of T cell receptor beta chains follows, all from one sample in a study of T cells in Graves' hyperthyroidism and ophthalmopathy. Using its own MiXCR run on the multiplex PCR reads, TCRdb lists one record per CDR3 protein. Among 700,000 to 950,000 distinct CDR3 sequences, over 35% were seen once, and the ten largest hold around 30%. The sequencing input was blood. These receptors originate from a woman between 35 and 50 years old with Graves' hyperthyroidism. Each CDR3 is given with its conserved first and last residue. The order of the fields is D gene, V gene, clone size, J gene, CDR3 protein, CDR3 DNA. D genes are given only for firm matches. Rows give clone size only sometimes, using once, few, many, or a class for an expanded clone.

TRBD2	TRBV19	few	TRBJ2-3	CATAGGPGTQYF	TGTGCCACGGCGGGAGGCCCCGGTACGCAGTATTTT
NA	TRBV29-1	many	TRBJ2-7	CSVETDGAHSYEQYF	TGCAGCGTTGAAACTGACGGGGCCCACTCCTACGAGCAGTACTTC
NA	TRBV6-5	few	TRBJ2-2	CASSYFSPGYTGELFF	TGTGCCAGCAGTTACTTCTCCCCGGGGTACACCGGGGAGCTGTTTTTT
NA	TRBV7-2	NA	TRBJ1-2	CASSFGPAIGCTF	TGTGCCAGCAGCTTCGGGCCCGCTATTGGCTGCACCTTC
NA	TRBV12-3/TRBV12-4	few	TRBJ2-7	CASSLALVTQYEQYF	TGTGCCAGCAGTTTAGCGCTTGTGACACAATACGAGCAGTACTTC
NA	TRBV7-9	NA	TRBJ1-5	CASSLQGIGGQPQHF	TGTGCCAGCAGCCTACAGGGCATCGGGGGTCAGCCCCAGCATTTT
TRBD1	TRBV7-6	NA	TRBJ1-2	CASSLRDRGSYGYTF	TGTGCCAGCAGCTTGCGGGACAGGGGTTCCTATGGCTACACCTTC
NA	TRBV12-3/TRBV12-4	NA	TRBJ1-2	CASSSQVAYYGYTF	TGTGCCAGCAGTTCACAGGTTGCTTACTATGGCTACACCTTC
TRBD1	TRBV6-5	NA	TRBJ2-5	CASSRTRDRASPQETQHF	TGTGCCAGCAGCCGAACCCGGGACAGGGCATCCCCACAAGAGACCCAGCACTTC
TRBD1	TRBV20-1	few	TRBJ1-1	CSARDGGQGENTEAFF	TGCAGTGCTAGAGATGGGGGACAGGGGGAGAACACTGAAGCTTTCTTT
NA	TRBV5-1	few	TRBJ1-2	CASSLEMISNGYTF	TGCGCCAGCAGCTTGGAGATGATTTCCAATGGCTACACCTTC
TRBD1	TRBV6-5	few	TRBJ2-7	CASSPKGTDYEQYF	TGTGCCAGCAGCCCAAAAGGGACAGATTACGAGCAGTACTTC
NA	TRBV10-1	NA	TRBJ1-6	CASSDRPTSPLHF	TGTGCCAGCAGTGACAGGCCGACTTCACCCCTCCACTTT
NA	TRBV12-3/TRBV12-4	few	TRBJ2-7	CASNILGRVSYEQYF	TGTGCCAGCAATATTTTAGGCAGGGTCTCCTACGAGCAGTACTTC
TRBD1	TRBV6-5	NA	TRBJ2-7	CASSYGALGGAETYEQYF	TGTGCCAGCAGTTACGGGGCCTTAGGGGGCGCTGAGACCTACGAGCAGTACTTC
NA	TRBV3-1	few	TRBJ1-6	CASSQGQWNSPLHF	TGTGCCAGCAGCCAAGGACAGTGGAATTCACCCCTCCACTTT
NA	TRBV15	NA	TRBJ1-2	CAASSIQTSNYGYTF	TGTGCCGCCAGTAGTATACAGACATCTAACTATGGCTACACCTTC
NA	TRBV11-2	few	TRBJ2-7	CASSSAPPYEQYF	TGTGCCAGCAGCTCAGCGCCCCCCTACGAGCAGTACTTC
TRBD2	TRBV4-3	NA	TRBJ2-7	CASSRGLAGGDEQYF	TGCGCCAGCAGCCGGGGACTAGCGGGGGGCGACGAGCAGTACTTC
NA	TRBV12-3/TRBV12-4	few	TRBJ2-2	CASSWAEITGELFF	TGTGCCAGCAGTTGGGCAGAAATCACCGGGGAGCTGTTTTTT
NA	TRBV5-1	NA	TRBJ2-1	CASSQATASGTNEQFF	TGCGCCAGCAGCCAAGCGACCGCGTCCGGAACCAATGAGCAGTTCTTC
NA	TRBV20-1	NA	TRBJ2-3	CSASGDTQYF	TGCAGTGCTTCAGGGGACACGCAGTATTTT
TRBD2	TRBV10-1	NA	TRBJ2-3	CASSDRTSGVADTQYF	TGCGCCAGCAGTGATCGGACTAGCGGGGTTGCAGATACGCAGTATTTT
TRBD1	TRBV28	NA	TRBJ2-7	CASSTRDRGRYEQYF	TGTGCCAGCAGCACCCGGGACAGGGGGCGATACGAGCAGTACTTC
TRBD2	TRBV6-1	NA	TRBJ2-2	CASRHTSGSYTGELFF	TGTGCCAGCAGACATACTAGCGGGAGTTATACCGGGGAGCTGTTTTTT
TRBD1	TRBV7-9	NA	TRBJ2-7	CASSLARDRNYEQYF	TGTGCCAGCAGCTTAGCGAGGGACAGGAACTACGAGCAGTACTTC
NA	TRBV14	NA	TRBJ1-4	CASSQELDSNEKLFF	TGTGCCAGCAGCCAAGAGTTGGACAGTAATGAAAAACTGTTTTTT
TRBD2	TRBV12-3/TRBV12-4	NA	TRBJ2-3	CASRLAGERDTQYF	TGTGCCAGCAGGTTAGCGGGGGAAAGAGATACGCAGTATTTT
NA	TRBV7-2	NA	TRBJ1-1	CASSYRPWNTEAFF	TGTGCCAGCAGTTATAGACCATGGAACACTGAAGCTTTCTTT
NA	TRBV2	few	TRBJ2-2	CASSGDVKIIGELFF	TGTGCCAGCAGTGGGGACGTAAAAATTATCGGGGAGCTGTTTTTT
TRBD1	TRBV20-1	NA	TRBJ2-5	CSAGTAEVTQYF	TGCAGTGCTGGGACAGCAGAAGTGACCCAGTACTTC
NA	TRBV20-1	NA	TRBJ2-3	CSASGQAGDTQYF	TGCAGTGCTAGTGGTCAAGCGGGAGATACGCAGTATTTT
NA	TRBV4-3	few	TRBJ2-2	CASSIANTGELFF	TGCGCCAGCAGTATAGCCAACACCGGGGAGCTGTTTTTT
NA	TRBV7-9	NA	TRBJ1-1	CAINLLSRANTEAFF	TGTGCCATCAATCTTCTTAGCAGGGCGAACACTGAAGCTTTCTTT
NA	TRBV27	NA	TRBJ1-5	CATRPSFNQPQHF	TGTGCCACCCGACCGAGCTTCAATCAGCCCCAGCATTTT
TRBD2	TRBV20-1	few	TRBJ2-3	CSARGGGAQYF	TGCAGTGCTAGGGGCGGGGGGGCGCAGTATTTT
NA	TRBV7-9	many	TRBJ2-7	CASSLDLGDEQYF	TGTGCCAGCAGCTTAGATCTAGGGGACGAGCAGTACTTC
NA	TRBV20-1	many	TRBJ1-1	CSARDNGLNTEAFF	TGCAGTGCTAGAGATAACGGGCTGAACACTGAAGCTTTCTTT
TRBD2	TRBV24-1	few	TRBJ2-7	CATSGPGLAGRSYEQYF	TGTGCCACCAGTGGCCCTGGACTAGCGGGGCGTTCCTACGAGCAGTACTTC
NA	TRBV6-5	NA	TRBJ1-3	CASSSPSTGNTIYF	TGTGCCAGCAGTTCCCCCAGTACTGGAAACACCATATATTTT
NA	TRBV2	NA	TRBJ2-3	CATQMVDTQYF	TGTGCCACCCAGATGGTAGATACGCAGTATTTT
TRBD1	TRBV7-2	many	TRBJ1-2	CASSLGADRGYGYTF	TGTGCCAGCAGCTTAGGAGCCGACAGGGGCTATGGCTACACCTTC
NA	TRBV7-9	NA	TRBJ2-7	CASSQGPGLSYEQYF	TGCGCCAGCAGCCAAGGGCCGGGCCTTTCCTACGAGCAGTACTTC
NA	TRBV6-1	NA	TRBJ1-4	CASRRSSRLFF	TGTGCCAGCAGAAGGTCCTCTCGACTGTTTTTT